These T cell receptor beta chains were read from a single sample in a study of T cell repertoires in cytomegalovirus infection. TCRdb redid the calling of the reads with MiXCR, one entry per CDR3 protein. The sample comprises fewer than 550,000 distinct CDR3 sequences, 15% to 20% of which are singletons, and roughly 25% rests with the top ten. Sequencing was performed on CD8+ T cells from PBMCs. The receptors here all came from a human donor in good health (CMV status not recorded). Some clones in this sample may be carry-over from other donors' samples. CDR3s include the opening cysteine and the closing phenylalanine or tryptophan. A D gene is named only where the DNA matches it firmly. The size field is filled for only some rows; it gives once, few, many or a size class.

cdr3_nt cdr3_aa v_call clone_size j_call d_call
TGCAGCGTTGGGGCAAGCTCTGGAAACACCATATATTTT CSVGASSGNTIYF TRBV29-1 few TRBJ1-3 NA
TGCGCCAGCAGCCTCAGGCAGGCCCGCTCCTACGAGCAGTACTTC CASSLRQARSYEQYF TRBV4-1 many TRBJ2-7 NA
TGCAGCGTTGAAGGCACAAAGGGGTCCTACAATGAGCAGTTCTTC CSVEGTKGSYNEQFF TRBV29-1 NA TRBJ2-1 NA
TGTGCCAGCAGTACGACAGGGAAAACTGAAGCTTTCTTT CASSTTGKTEAFF TRBV28 many TRBJ1-1 TRBD1
TGTGCCAGCACATCCGGGACCCAAGAGACCCAGTACTTC CASTSGTQETQYF TRBV27 few TRBJ2-5 NA
TGCGCCAGCAGCCAAGCCCAGGGGACTCACTATGGCTACACCTTC CASSQAQGTHYGYTF TRBV4-1 few TRBJ1-2 NA
TGCGCCAGCAGCCACAGCAGGGGACTGTATGGCTACACCTTC CASSHSRGLYGYTF TRBV4-1 many TRBJ1-2 NA
TGTGCCAGCGGAGATAGAGGGACGACCTACGAGCAGTACTTC CASGDRGTTYEQYF TRBV19 many TRBJ2-7 NA
TGTGCCAGCACCGCGGGTGGGGCAATTGAGAATCAGCCCCAGCATTTT CASTAGGAIENQPQHF TRBV5-4 NA TRBJ1-5 NA
TGTGCCAGCAGCGTAGGGGGGGGGAGAGAGCAGTACTTC CASSVGGGREQYF TRBV9 NA TRBJ2-7 TRBD2
TGTGCCAGTAGTTCATGGGGGAAGCAAGAGACCCAGTACTTC CASSSWGKQETQYF TRBV19 few TRBJ2-5 NA
TGTGCCAGCAGCTGGCTGGGGGAGTCGGAGACCCAGTACTTC CASSWLGESETQYF TRBV7-6 NA TRBJ2-5 NA
TGTGCCAGCAGTTTAGGGAGTCTAGCGGGAGTGGGGTCCTACAATGAGCAGTTCTTC CASSLGSLAGVGSYNEQFF TRBV12-3/TRBV12-4 many TRBJ2-1 TRBD2
TGTGCCAGTAGCGAGCGGACAGGTTACAATCAGCCCCAGCATTTT CASSERTGYNQPQHF TRBV19 many TRBJ1-5 TRBD1
TGTGCCAGCAGCCTCCAGGGCAGCGGGATGGCCGAGCAGTACTTC CASSLQGSGMAEQYF TRBV5-5 many TRBJ2-7 TRBD2
TGTGCCAGCAGTCCGGCAGAAGTAGGAACGCAGTATTTT CASSPAEVGTQYF TRBV6-6 NA TRBJ2-3 NA
TGTGCCAGCAGCCAAGCTTTGGGCAGCGAGCAGTACTTC CASSQALGSEQYF TRBV14 many TRBJ2-7 NA
TGTGCCAGCAGAACCGACAGAACTGATTCACCCCTCCACTTT CASRTDRTDSPLHF TRBV27 NA TRBJ1-6 NA
TGTGCCAGCAGTAAGGCCACCGGGGAGCTGTTTTTT CASSKATGELFF TRBV6-1 NA TRBJ2-2 NA
TGTGCCAGCAGTTTTTCCAGGACTAATGAAAAACTGTTTTTT CASSFSRTNEKLFF TRBV12-3/TRBV12-4 many TRBJ1-4 NA
TGTGCCAGCAGCTTATGGTCGAAGGGAGCTGGGGCCAACGTCCTGACTTTC CASSLWSKGAGANVLTF TRBV11-2 many TRBJ2-6 NA
TGCAGTGCAAGGGCGGGGGTGGGGTACGAGCAGTACTTC CSARAGVGYEQYF TRBV20-1 NA TRBJ2-7 TRBD2
TGTGCTAGCAGCCCACTGGACAGCTCCTACGAGCAGTACTTC CASSPLDSSYEQYF TRBV7-7 many TRBJ2-7 NA
TGTGTCAGCAGCTTGGACGCCAACCCCTACAATGAGCAGTTCTTC CVSSLDANPYNEQFF TRBV6-5 NA TRBJ2-1 NA
TGTGCCAGCTCGCTGGGACAGGGAATAGATAATGAAAAACTGTTTTTT CASSLGQGIDNEKLFF TRBV18 NA TRBJ1-4 TRBD1
TGTGCCAGCAGCTTAGAGGTCATCGGTCAGAATACGCAGTATTTT CASSLEVIGQNTQYF TRBV7-3 few TRBJ2-3 NA
TGTGCCAGCAGCCCCCGGACTAGCGGGGCCCCGGGCGAGCAGTACTTC CASSPRTSGAPGEQYF TRBV11-2 many TRBJ2-7 TRBD2
TGTGCCAGCAGTTTAGGGGACAGTCCCCACGAGCAGTACTTC CASSLGDSPHEQYF TRBV28 many TRBJ2-7 TRBD1
TGTGCCAGCAGCCAGGGGATTGACAGGGGGCGTGAAAAACTGTTTTTT CASSQGIDRGREKLFF TRBV7-9 NA TRBJ1-4 TRBD1